Presented here are 4 T cell receptor beta chains from one specimen sequenced in a study of blood T cell repertoires in COVID-19. Data came from immunoSEQ multiplex PCR; TCRdb stores just in-frame clones and leaves some out. The table has about 100,000 clones, 75% to 95% seen once. The sequenced sample consisted of peripheral blood. These receptors were obtained from a human donor in a cohort sampled during active COVID-19.

The chain links TRBV5-6 to TRBJ2-3; D is uncertain. This CDR3 is 16 amino acids long. V lost 4 bases and J lost 0, with 15 bases in between. Germline V gives CDR1 SGHDT, CDR2 YYEEEE. DNA for the CDR3: TGTGCCAGCAGCCTACCGCTAGTATCTAGCACAGATACGCAGTATTTT. It yields the protein CASSLPLVSSTDTQYF.

As regards this clone: This CDR3 is also generated by other DNA sequences in the sample. V gene TRBV5-6 combines with J gene TRBJ1-1, with TRBD1 as a possible D gene (5 bases). This CDR3 has 13 residues. Germline V gives CDR1 SGHDT, CDR2 YYEEEE. The V gene lost 0 bases and the J gene lost 4 bases, with 7 bases spanning the gap. CDR3 in DNA: TGTGCCAGCAGCTTGGGGAGGGGCACTGAAGCTTTCTTT. It specifies CASSLGRGTEAFF.

This sequence joins TRBV7-8 and TRBJ2-7; tentative D call: TRBD1 (5 bases). V lost 7 bases to trimming and J lost 6 bases, with 13 bases between them. CDR1 is SGHVS, CDR2 FQNEAQ, per germline. This CDR3 is 12 amino acids long. CDR3 sequence: CASMGLGPEQYF. In nucleotides, the CDR3 is TGTGCCAGCATGGGTTTGGGGCCCGAGCAGTACTTC.

V is TRBV9 and J is TRBJ2-1; the D gene is possibly TRBD2 (6 bases). CDR1 SGDLS and CDR2 YYNGEE come from the germline V gene. The germline V and J ends were trimmed by 3 bases and 0 bases, with 13 bases remaining between them. CDR3 length: 16 residues. In DNA form, the CDR3 reads TGTGCCAGCAGCGCCCTGGGACTGTCCTCCTACAATGAGCAGTTCTTC. This translates into CASSALGLSSYNEQFF.